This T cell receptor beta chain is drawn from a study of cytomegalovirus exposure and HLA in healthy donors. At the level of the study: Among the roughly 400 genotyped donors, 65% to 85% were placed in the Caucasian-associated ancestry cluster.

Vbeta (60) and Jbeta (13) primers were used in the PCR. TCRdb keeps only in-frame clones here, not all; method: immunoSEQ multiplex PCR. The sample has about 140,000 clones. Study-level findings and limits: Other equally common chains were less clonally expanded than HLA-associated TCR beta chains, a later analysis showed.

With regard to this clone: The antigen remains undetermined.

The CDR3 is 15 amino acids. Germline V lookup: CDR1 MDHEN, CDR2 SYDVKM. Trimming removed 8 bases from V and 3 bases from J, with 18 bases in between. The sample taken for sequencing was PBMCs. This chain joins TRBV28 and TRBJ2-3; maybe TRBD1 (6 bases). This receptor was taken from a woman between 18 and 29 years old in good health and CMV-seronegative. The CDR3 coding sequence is TGTGCCAGCTCTCCTGGTGGGGGCCTAACAGATACGCAGTATTTT. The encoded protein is CASSPGGGLTDTQYF.